This TCR beta chain is from a study of T cells expressing NK-cell markers. CDR3 length: 16 residues. In germline, CDR1 is SGHRS, CDR2 YFSETQ. Whole-study findings and limits: Evidence did not settle whether expanded NKG2C+ T cell clones targeted HCMV. Dominant NKG2C+ clonotypes were found to form roughly 1.0-7.0% of CD8+ T cells in six donors.

Synthesis of TCR beta cDNA relied on 5'RACE template switching carrying UMIs. TCRdb reprocessed the 5' RACE reads and keeps a single row for each CDR3 protein, giving no DNA. Seen in this sample are hundreds of thousands of distinct CDR3 sequences; the ten most common clones hold 7.3%. Points on this clonotype: The antigen is undetermined.

The sample was blood T cells: a sorted CD56 or NKG2C T cell subset, CD4+ or CD8+ T cells, or bulk PBMC T cells (not recorded which). This receptor was obtained from a woman aged 18 to 75 in good health. The rearrangement joins TRBV5-1 to TRBJ2-1; no DNA is available, so the TRBD2 call from TCRdb remains unchecked. CDR3 sequence reads: CASSFRTSGGADEQFF.